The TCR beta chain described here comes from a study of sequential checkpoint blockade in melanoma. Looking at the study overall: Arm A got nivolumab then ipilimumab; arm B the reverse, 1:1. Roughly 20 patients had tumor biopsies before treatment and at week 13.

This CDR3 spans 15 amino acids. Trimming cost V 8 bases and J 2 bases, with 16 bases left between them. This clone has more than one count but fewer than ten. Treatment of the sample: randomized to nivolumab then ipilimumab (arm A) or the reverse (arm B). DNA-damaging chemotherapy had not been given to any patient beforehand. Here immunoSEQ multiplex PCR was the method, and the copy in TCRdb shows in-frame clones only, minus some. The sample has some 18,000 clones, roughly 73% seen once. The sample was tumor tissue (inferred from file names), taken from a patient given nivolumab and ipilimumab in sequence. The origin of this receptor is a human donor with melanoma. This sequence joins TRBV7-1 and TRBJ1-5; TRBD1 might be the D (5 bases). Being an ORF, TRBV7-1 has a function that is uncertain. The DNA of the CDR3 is TGTGCCAGCCGGGATGGGGCGATTGGCAATCAGCCCCAGCATTTT. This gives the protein CASRDGAIGNQPQHF.